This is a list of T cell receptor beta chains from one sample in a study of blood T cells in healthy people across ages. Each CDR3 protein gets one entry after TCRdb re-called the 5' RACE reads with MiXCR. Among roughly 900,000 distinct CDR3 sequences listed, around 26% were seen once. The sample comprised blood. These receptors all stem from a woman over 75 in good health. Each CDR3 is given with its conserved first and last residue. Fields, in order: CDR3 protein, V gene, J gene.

cdr3_aa: CASSSLGRGASSYNEQFF
v_call: TRBV7-9
j_call: TRBJ2-1

cdr3_aa: CASSQDPGFNQPQHF
v_call: TRBV4-1
j_call: TRBJ1-5

cdr3_aa: CASRYVKRDEYEQYF
v_call: TRBV23-1
j_call: TRBJ2-7

cdr3_aa: CASSPHNSGNTIYF
v_call: TRBV27
j_call: TRBJ1-3

cdr3_aa: CASRGPAGGLYEQYF
v_call: TRBV7-2
j_call: TRBJ2-7

cdr3_aa: CASKYLSYNEQFF
v_call: TRBV7-2
j_call: TRBJ2-1

cdr3_aa: CAIRSNSGGDTDTQYF
v_call: TRBV10-3
j_call: TRBJ2-3

cdr3_aa: CASSPPGLAHVQYF
v_call: TRBV18
j_call: TRBJ2-7

cdr3_aa: CSVGDGTDTQYF
v_call: TRBV29-1
j_call: TRBJ2-3

cdr3_aa: CASSPPPLGTEAFF
v_call: TRBV18
j_call: TRBJ1-1

cdr3_aa: CASSSAAHGNQPQHF
v_call: TRBV12-3/TRBV12-4
j_call: TRBJ1-5

cdr3_aa: CSARGQLSYNEQFF
v_call: TRBV20-1
j_call: TRBJ2-1

cdr3_aa: CSVVLAGETQYF
v_call: TRBV29-1
j_call: TRBJ2-5

cdr3_aa: CASSHERGELFF
v_call: TRBV5-5
j_call: TRBJ1-4

cdr3_aa: CASSRPGSKKGGYTF
v_call: TRBV7-2
j_call: TRBJ1-2

cdr3_aa: CASSGGLVSQDAQYF
v_call: TRBV12-3/TRBV12-4
j_call: TRBJ2-5

cdr3_aa: CASSHPNEQYF
v_call: TRBV6-2/TRBV6-3
j_call: TRBJ2-7

cdr3_aa: CASRQNKNEQFF
v_call: TRBV2
j_call: TRBJ2-1

cdr3_aa: CASSQTGGAGTQYF
v_call: TRBV4-1
j_call: TRBJ2-5

cdr3_aa: CASSKEGLILSYNEQFF
v_call: TRBV27
j_call: TRBJ2-1

cdr3_aa: CASRRDNNYGYTF
v_call: TRBV6-1
j_call: TRBJ1-2

cdr3_aa: CATSNYKGKDIQYF
v_call: TRBV15
j_call: TRBJ2-4

cdr3_aa: CASSSRRLNTGELFF
v_call: TRBV4-2
j_call: TRBJ2-2

cdr3_aa: CSAPRSGGQAGELFF
v_call: TRBV20-1
j_call: TRBJ2-2

cdr3_aa: CASSYSIYRGPSGYTF
v_call: TRBV6-5
j_call: TRBJ1-2

cdr3_aa: CASSEWAGLSNQPQHF
v_call: TRBV10-2
j_call: TRBJ1-5

cdr3_aa: CAGSQDLAGGNAEAQYF
v_call: TRBV4-3
j_call: TRBJ2-5

cdr3_aa: CSARENRGTTNSNQPQHF
v_call: TRBV20-1
j_call: TRBJ1-5

cdr3_aa: CSAKGQAVAEQYF
v_call: TRBV20-1
j_call: -